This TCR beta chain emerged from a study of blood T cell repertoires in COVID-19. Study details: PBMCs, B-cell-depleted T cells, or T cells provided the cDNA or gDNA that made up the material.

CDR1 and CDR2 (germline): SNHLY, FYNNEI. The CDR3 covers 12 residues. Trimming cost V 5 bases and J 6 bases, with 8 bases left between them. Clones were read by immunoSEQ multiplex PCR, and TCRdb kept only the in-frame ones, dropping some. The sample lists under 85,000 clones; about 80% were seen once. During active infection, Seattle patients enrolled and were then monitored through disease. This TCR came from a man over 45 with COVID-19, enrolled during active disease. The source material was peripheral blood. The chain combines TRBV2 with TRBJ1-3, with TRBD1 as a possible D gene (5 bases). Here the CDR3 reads CASSQGLNTIYF. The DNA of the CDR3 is TGTGCCAGCAGTCAGGGACTAAACACCATATATTTT.